This record concerns one T cell receptor beta chain sequence. Its antigen is not identified. These data originate in a study of OX40 agonist ivuxolimab in advanced cancers. Overall study: Ivuxolimab is an agonistic anti-OX40 (CD134) antibody, and patients were treated with it. Those enrolled were roughly 80% male, with a mean age of 60 years and ages from about 20 to 85. General study results and limits: More expanded clones were found, on average, in CD8+ than in CD4+ T cells.

Per the germline V gene, CDR1 is SGHDT and CDR2 is YYEEEE. V was clipped by 4 bases and J by 4 bases, with 19 bases between them. The CDR3 consists of 16 residues. Produced via immunoSEQ multiplex PCR; TCRdb's table is partial and in-frame only. The sample contains about 16,000 clones, more than 70% of which appear only once. The starting material was CD4+ or CD8+ T cells sorted from blood, obtained in a trial of the OX40 agonist ivuxolimab. The V and J genes are TRBV5-6 and TRBJ2-3, with D tentatively TRBD1 (6 bases). The sequence derives from an adult with an advanced solid tumor such as melanoma, head and neck, liver or kidney cancer. CDR3 nucleotides: TGTGCCAGCAGCCCTTGGGACAAGTGGAGCCCAGATACGCAGTATTTT. Amino acids: CASSPWDKWSPDTQYF.